Presented here are 22 T cell receptor beta chains from one specimen sequenced in a study of blood T cell repertoires in COVID-19. TCRdb's copy holds only in-frame clones and misses some; the assay was immunoSEQ multiplex PCR. The sample lists 64,000 or so clones, around 80% seen once, with about 8.9% in the top ten. Specimen: peripheral blood. These receptors all come from a human donor in a cohort sampled during active COVID-19.

CDR3 bases: TGTGCCAGCAGTCCTGGACATGTCTATGGCTACACCTTC. Translation gives CASSPGHVYGYTF. The chain employs TRBV6-6 and TRBJ1-2, with D possibly matching TRBD1 (5 bases). V gave up 5 bases and J gave up 4 bases, with 11 bases separating them. Looked up from germline, CDR1 is MNHNY and CDR2 is SVGAGI (reference sequence). This CDR3 has 13 amino acids.

The V call is TRBV6-5, the J call TRBJ2-1; D might be TRBD1 (6 bases). Germline-derived CDR1 and CDR2 are MNHEY and SVGAGI. The CDR3 runs to 12 residues. The ends were cut back, 6 bases at V and 10 bases at J, with 13 bases in the middle. This CDR3 reads CASSTMRGEQFF. CDR3 sequence (DNA): TGTGCCAGCAGCACCATGAGGGGGGAGCAGTTCTTC.

Turning to this clone: The sample has other DNA sequences that encode this CDR3 too. The chain has TRBV30 and TRBJ2-7; 10 bases align to TRBD1. CDR3 size: 14 residues. V shed 4 bases, J shed 4 bases, and the junction held 7 bases outside the gene matches. Looked up from germline, CDR1 is GTSNPN and CDR2 is SVGIG (reference sequence). Here the CDR3 DNA reads TGTGCCTGGACCCCCGGGACAGGGGCGTACGAGCAGTACTTC. It yields the protein CAWTPGTGAYEQYF. Using reference TRBV30 and TRBJ2-7 for the parts outside the CDR3, the full variable domain is SQTIHQWPATLVQPVGSPLSLECTVEGTSNPNLYWYRQAAGRGLQLLFYSVGIGQISSEVPQNLSASRPQDRQFILSSKKLLLSDSGFYLCAWTPGTGAYEQYFGPGTRLTVT.

CDR3 sequence reads: CASSQSGTGGYEQYF. CDR3 nucleotide sequence: TGCGCCAGCAGTCAATCTGGTACCGGGGGCTACGAGCAGTACTTC. The J gene is TRBJ2-7, the V gene TRBV23-1; D possibly corresponds to TRBD2 (6 bases). TRBV23-1 is reported as an ORF; its role is uncertain. CDR3 length: 15 amino acids. Trimming cost V 0 bases and J 3 bases, with 12 bases left between them.

The chain uses TRBV7-9 and TRBJ2-1, with 8 bases lining up with TRBD1. The CDR3 covers 12 residues. V was pared by 5 bases and J by 9 bases, with 3 bases of the junction left unmatched. Germline CDR1 is SEHNR and CDR2 is FQNEAQ (reference sequence). In DNA form, the CDR3 reads TGTGCCAGCAGCCTACAGGGGGTTGAGCAGTTCTTC. Protein sequence: CASSLQGVEQFF.

The rearrangement uses TRBV6-5 and TRBJ2-7; a possible D gene is TRBD2 (7 bases). V lost 5 bases to trimming and J lost 6 bases, with 14 bases between them. Germline-derived CDR1 and CDR2 are MNHEY and SVGAGI. The CDR3 spans 13 residues. CDR3 DNA: TGTGCCAGCAGTCCCCGGGGGGCCGGCGAGCAGTACTTC. It encodes CASSPRGAGEQYF.

The sample holds one count of this clone. The gene calls are TRBV6-6 and TRBJ2-7; 12 bases align to TRBD2. The CDR3 extends over 15 amino acids. The germline gives CDR1 MNHNY, CDR2 SVGAGI (reference sequence). The V and J ends lost 0 bases and 3 bases, in that order; junction bases with no gene match: 0. The CDR3, as DNA: TGTGCCAGCAGTTACTCGACTAGCGGGAGCTACGAGCAGTACTTC. Protein: CASSYSTSGSYEQYF.

The CDR3 is CAISEMGVQRERRETDTQYF. The CDR3 region has the DNA TGTGCCATCAGTGAGATGGGGGTACAGCGGGAGAGAAGGGAGACAGATACGCAGTATTTT. The chain is built from TRBV10-3 and TRBJ2-3, with TRBD2 identical over 8 bases. CDR1 and CDR2 from the germline V gene are ENHRY and SYGVKD. This CDR3 is built from 20 residues. Trimming removed 2 bases from V and 3 bases from J; junction bases left unmatched: 19.

In its sample, this clone was seen a few times. The chain has TRBV19 and TRBJ1-1; D gene ambiguous. Trimming left V 2 bases short and J 7 bases short, with 5 bases between. The CDR3 sequence is 11 residues long. Germline-derived CDR1 and CDR2 are LNHDA and SQIVND (reference sequence). The CDR3 loop is CASSIRGEAFF. DNA for the CDR3: TGTGCCAGTAGTATACGGGGTGAAGCTTTCTTT.

The chain has TRBV5-6 and TRBJ2-1; 9 bases match TRBD2. Germline V gene lookup returns CDR1 SGHDT and CDR2 YYEEEE. After removal of 5 bases from V and 1 base from J, the junction contained 4 bases not matched to a gene. CDR3 length: 15 residues. The CDR3 loop reads CASSSGLASYNEQFF. CDR3 sequence (DNA): TGTGCCAGCAGTTCTGGACTAGCGTCCTACAATGAGCAGTTCTTC.

This chain links TRBV29-1 with TRBJ1-2, with D perhaps TRBD1 (5 bases). CDR3 length: 13 amino acids. Trimming took off 4 bases at V and 7 bases at J, with 16 bases between the two ends. The germline CDR1 and CDR2 sequences are SQVTM and ANQGSEA. CDR3 sequence (DNA): TGCAGCGTTGGACAGAGTTCAGGGCTTGGCTACACCTTC. This sequence encodes CSVGQSSGLGYTF.

The chain employs TRBV27 and TRBJ2-1, with 10 bases matching TRBD2. Per the germline V gene, CDR1 is MNHEY and CDR2 is SMNVEV (reference sequence). The CDR3 runs to 15 residues. Trimming took 4 bases from V and 14 from J; bases not matched to a gene: 14. The CDR3: CASSSGGRLAGVEFF. The CDR3 DNA sequence: TGTGCCAGCAGTTCGGGCGGGCGGCTAGCGGGAGTTGAGTTCTTC.

The table lists this clone with a count of one. This chain links TRBV7-2 with TRBJ2-6, with D unclear. The CDR3 has 15 residues. V was cut by 2 bases and J by 0 bases, with 5 bases left in between. CDR1 and CDR2 from the germline V gene are SGHTA and FQGNSA. The CDR3 region has the DNA TGTGCCAGCAGCTTATCCCTCTCTGGGGCCAACGTCCTGACTTTC. Amino acids: CASSLSLSGANVLTF. The full variable domain, its missing parts supplied by reference TRBV7-2 and TRBJ2-6, is GAGVSQSPSNKVTEKGKDVELRCDPISGHTALYWYRQSLGQGLEFLIYFQGNSAPDKSGLPSDRFSAERTGGSVSTLTIQRTQQEDSAVYLCASSLSLSGANVLTFGAGSRLTVL.

The chain uses TRBV6-6 and TRBJ1-5; no definite D call. Trimming shortened V by 5 bases and J by 1 base, and 12 bases separated the two germline ends. Germline V gene lookup returns CDR1 MNHNY and CDR2 SVGAGI (reference sequence). The CDR3 consists of 15 residues. The CDR3 nucleotides read TGTGCCAGCAGTCACGCGCGGGGAAGCAATCAGCCCCAGCATTTT. Amino acids: CASSHARGSNQPQHF.

The gene calls are TRBV2 and TRBJ1-6, with D unresolved. Between the trimmed V and J ends, which lost 6 bases and 0 bases, there was a span of 9 bases. Germline loops: CDR1 SNHLY, CDR2 FYNNEI. The CDR3 has 15 residues. The CDR3 sequence: CASRRISSYNSPLHF. In nucleotides, the CDR3 is TGTGCCAGCAGGCGTATAAGCTCCTATAATTCACCCCTCCACTTT.

The chain carries TRBV12-5 and TRBJ2-1; maybe TRBD2 (5 bases). This CDR3 has 14 amino acids. Trimming took off 1 base at V and 4 bases at J, with 8 bases between the two ends. Germline CDR1 is LGHNT and CDR2 is FRNRAP. CDR3 nucleotide sequence: TGTGCTAGTGGTTTGGGTCCGGGGTACAATGAGCAGTTCTTC. It specifies CASGLGPGYNEQFF.

The CDR3 loop is CASRPQENTGELFF. The CDR3 bases are TGTGCCAGCAGGCCCCAGGAGAACACCGGGGAGCTGTTTTTT. The chain carries TRBV7-3 and TRBJ2-2; the D is unclear. V was cut by 6 bases and J by 1 base, with 9 bases left in between. This CDR3 is built from 14 residues. Germline CDR1 reads SGHTA; CDR2 reads FQGTGA.

CDR3 region: CASSLGAGAETQYF. The CDR3 DNA is TGTGCCAGCAGCTTAGGCGCAGGGGCAGAGACCCAGTACTTC. The V gene is TRBV7-2, the J gene TRBJ2-5, with D possibly matching TRBD1 (6 bases). The CDR3 spans 14 residues. CDR1 is SGHTA, CDR2 FQGNSA, per germline. Trimming removed 1 base at V and 4 bases at J, with 10 bases between.

CDR3 sequence reads: CSVPGGGSYNSPLHF. CDR3 DNA: TGCAGCGTCCCGGGGGGGGGTAGCTATAATTCACCCCTCCACTTT. V is TRBV29-1 and J is TRBJ1-6; D possibly corresponds to TRBD1 (5 bases). This CDR3 contains 15 residues. Between the trimmed V and J ends, which lost 6 bases and 3 bases, there was a span of 15 bases. Germline lookup yields CDR1 SQVTM and CDR2 ANQGSEA. The entire variable domain, with the rest obtained from reference TRBV29-1 and TRBJ1-6, is as follows: SAVISQKPSRDICQRGTSLTIQCQVDSQVTMMFWYRQQPGQSLTLIATANQGSEATYESGFVIDKFPISRPNLTFSTLTVSNMSPEDSSIYLCSVPGGGSYNSPLHFGNGTRLTVT.

This chain joins TRBV12-3 or TRBV12-4 and TRBJ2-3, with D tentatively TRBD1 (6 bases). The CDR3 consists of 13 residues. Trimming cost V 6 bases and J 3 bases, with 10 bases left between them. CDR3 region: CASSRDRTDTQYF. Here the CDR3 DNA reads TGTGCCAGCAGCCGCGACAGGACAGATACGCAGTATTTT.

This clone came up once. The chain carries TRBV7-6 and TRBJ2-5, with 11 bases lining up with TRBD2. The V segment lost 0 bases and the J segment 0 bases; nucleotides outside the gene matches: 6. In germline, CDR1 is SGHVS, CDR2 FNYEAQ. The CDR3 is 18 amino acids. The chain's CDR3 is CASSLAPGTSGYQETQYF. The CDR3 DNA reads TGTGCCAGCAGCTTAGCCCCGGGGACTAGCGGTTACCAAGAGACCCAGTACTTC.

The V call is TRBV6-5, the J call TRBJ1-2; D remains ambiguous. The germline gives CDR1 MNHEY, CDR2 SVGAGI. The CDR3 contains 13 residues. V lost 6 bases to trimming and J lost 0 bases, with 8 bases between them. The CDR3 sequence: CASSRDPNYGYTF. CDR3 nucleotide sequence: TGTGCCAGCAGCCGAGATCCTAACTATGGCTACACCTTC.